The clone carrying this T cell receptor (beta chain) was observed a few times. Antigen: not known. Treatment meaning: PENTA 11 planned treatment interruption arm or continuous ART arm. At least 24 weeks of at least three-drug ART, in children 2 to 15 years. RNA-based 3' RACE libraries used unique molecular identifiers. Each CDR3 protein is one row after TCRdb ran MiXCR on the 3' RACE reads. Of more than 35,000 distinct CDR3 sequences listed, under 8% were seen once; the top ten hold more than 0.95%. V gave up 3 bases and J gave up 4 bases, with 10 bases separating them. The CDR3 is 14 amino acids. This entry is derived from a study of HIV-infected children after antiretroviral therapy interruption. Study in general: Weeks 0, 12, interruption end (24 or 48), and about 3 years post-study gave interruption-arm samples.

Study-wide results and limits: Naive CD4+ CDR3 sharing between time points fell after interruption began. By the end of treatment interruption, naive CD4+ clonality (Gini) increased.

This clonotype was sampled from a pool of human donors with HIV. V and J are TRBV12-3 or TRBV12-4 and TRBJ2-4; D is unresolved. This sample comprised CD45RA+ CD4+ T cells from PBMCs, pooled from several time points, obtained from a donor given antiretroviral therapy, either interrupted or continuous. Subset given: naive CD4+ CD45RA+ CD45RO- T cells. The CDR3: CASSLQQRKNIQYF. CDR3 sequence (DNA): TGTGCCAGCAGTTTGCAACAGAGAAAAAACATTCAGTACTTC.